A selection of T cell receptor beta chains follows, all from one sample in a study of cytomegalovirus exposure and HLA in healthy donors. TCRdb's table, derived via immunoSEQ multiplex PCR, lists solely in-frame clones and lacks some. This sample has just over 200,000 clones; approximately 78% occur once, and the top ten carry 2.5% to 3.5%. Material: PBMCs. The source is a woman between 35 and 50 years old in good health and CMV-seronegative. Both conserved end residues are part of each CDR3. D genes are given only for firm matches. The size of a clone is reported for some rows only, either as once, few or many, or as a class for expanded clones.

J gene: TRBJ2-7; D gene: NA; clone size: NA; V gene: TRBV6-1; CDR3 protein: CASSVSTSEQYF; CDR3 DNA: TGTGCCAGCAGTGTGTCAACAAGCGAGCAGTACTTC
J gene: TRBJ2-5; D gene: NA; clone size: NA; V gene: TRBV2; CDR3 protein: CASSDSDSRTQETQYF; CDR3 DNA: TGTGCCAGCAGTGATTCGGACTCCAGAACCCAAGAGACCCAGTACTTC
J gene: TRBJ2-3; D gene: TRBD2; clone size: NA; V gene: TRBV4-2; CDR3 protein: CASSHPGTSGRILHRTDTQYF; CDR3 DNA: TGTGCCAGCAGCCATCCCGGGACTAGCGGGAGGATCCTCCACCGCACAGATACGCAGTATTTT
J gene: TRBJ2-1; D gene: NA; clone size: NA; V gene: TRBV9; CDR3 protein: CASSASGPRNEQFF; CDR3 DNA: TGTGCCAGCAGCGCAAGCGGGCCGCGGAATGAGCAGTTCTTC
J gene: TRBJ1-1; D gene: NA; clone size: NA; V gene: TRBV27; CDR3 protein: CASSIYRSPNTEAFF; CDR3 DNA: TGTGCCAGCAGTATTTACAGGAGCCCGAACACTGAAGCTTTCTTT
J gene: TRBJ2-1; D gene: TRBD2; clone size: NA; V gene: TRBV5-1; CDR3 protein: CASGFPGLAGVDEQFF; CDR3 DNA: TGCGCCAGCGGCTTTCCGGGACTAGCGGGCGTCGATGAGCAGTTCTTC
J gene: TRBJ1-2; D gene: TRBD1; clone size: NA; V gene: TRBV30; CDR3 protein: CAWIGGQGIYGYTF; CDR3 DNA: TGTGCCTGGATTGGGGGACAGGGTATTTATGGCTACACCTTC
J gene: TRBJ2-1; D gene: NA; clone size: NA; V gene: TRBV7-6; CDR3 protein: CASSSPGVTNEQFF; CDR3 DNA: TGTGCCAGCAGCTCCCCCGGGGTGACAAATGAGCAGTTCTTC
J gene: TRBJ2-2; D gene: NA; clone size: NA; V gene: TRBV19; CDR3 protein: CAASQGTGELFF; CDR3 DNA: TGTGCCGCGAGTCAGGGCACCGGGGAGCTGTTTTTT
J gene: TRBJ1-2; D gene: NA; clone size: few; V gene: TRBV9; CDR3 protein: CASSVGRTATNYGYTF; CDR3 DNA: TGTGCCAGCAGCGTAGGTAGGACAGCCACAAACTATGGCTACACCTTC
J gene: TRBJ2-5; D gene: TRBD1; clone size: NA; V gene: TRBV5-1; CDR3 protein: CASWTGSGETQYF; CDR3 DNA: TGCGCCAGCTGGACAGGGTCGGGGGAGACCCAGTACTTC